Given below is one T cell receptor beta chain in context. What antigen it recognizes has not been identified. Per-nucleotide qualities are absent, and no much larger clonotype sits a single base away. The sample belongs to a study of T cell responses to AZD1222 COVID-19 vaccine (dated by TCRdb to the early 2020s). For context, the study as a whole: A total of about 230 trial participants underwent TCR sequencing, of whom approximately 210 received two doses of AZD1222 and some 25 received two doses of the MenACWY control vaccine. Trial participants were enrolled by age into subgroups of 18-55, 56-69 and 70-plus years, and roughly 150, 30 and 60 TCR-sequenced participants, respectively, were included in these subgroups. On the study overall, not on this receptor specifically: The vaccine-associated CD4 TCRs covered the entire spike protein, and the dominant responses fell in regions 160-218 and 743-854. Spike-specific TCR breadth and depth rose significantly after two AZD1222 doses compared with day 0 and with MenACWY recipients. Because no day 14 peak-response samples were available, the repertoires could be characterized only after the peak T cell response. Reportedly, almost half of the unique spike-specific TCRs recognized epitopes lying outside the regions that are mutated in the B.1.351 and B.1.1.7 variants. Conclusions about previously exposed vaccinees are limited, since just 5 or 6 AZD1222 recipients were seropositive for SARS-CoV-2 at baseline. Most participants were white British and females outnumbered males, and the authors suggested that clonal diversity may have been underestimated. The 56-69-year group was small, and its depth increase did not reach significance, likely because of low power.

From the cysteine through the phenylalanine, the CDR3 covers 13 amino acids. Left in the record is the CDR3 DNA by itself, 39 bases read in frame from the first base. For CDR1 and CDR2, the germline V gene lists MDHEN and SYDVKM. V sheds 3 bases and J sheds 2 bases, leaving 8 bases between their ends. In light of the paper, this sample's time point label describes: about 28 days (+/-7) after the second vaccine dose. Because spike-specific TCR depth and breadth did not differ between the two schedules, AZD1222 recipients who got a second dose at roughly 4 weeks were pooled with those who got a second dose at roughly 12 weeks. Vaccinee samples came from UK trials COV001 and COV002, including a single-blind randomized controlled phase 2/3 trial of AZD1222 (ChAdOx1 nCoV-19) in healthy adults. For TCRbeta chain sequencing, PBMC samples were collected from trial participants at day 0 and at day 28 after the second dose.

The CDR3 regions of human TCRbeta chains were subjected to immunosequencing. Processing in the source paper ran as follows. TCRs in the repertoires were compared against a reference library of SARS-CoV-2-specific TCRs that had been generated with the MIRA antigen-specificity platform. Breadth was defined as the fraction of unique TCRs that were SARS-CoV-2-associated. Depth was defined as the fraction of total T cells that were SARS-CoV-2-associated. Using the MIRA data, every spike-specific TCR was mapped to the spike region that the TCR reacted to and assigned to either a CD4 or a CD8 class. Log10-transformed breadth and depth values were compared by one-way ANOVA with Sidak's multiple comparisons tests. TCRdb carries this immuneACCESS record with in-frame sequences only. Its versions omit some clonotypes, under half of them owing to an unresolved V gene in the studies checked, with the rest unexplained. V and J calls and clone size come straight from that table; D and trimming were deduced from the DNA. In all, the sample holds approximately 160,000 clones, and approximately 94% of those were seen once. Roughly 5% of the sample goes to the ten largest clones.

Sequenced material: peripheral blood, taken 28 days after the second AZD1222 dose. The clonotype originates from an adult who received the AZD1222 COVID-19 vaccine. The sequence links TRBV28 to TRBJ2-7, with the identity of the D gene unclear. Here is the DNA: TGTGCCAGCAGTTTGATGCAGCCCTACGAGCAGTACTTC. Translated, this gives CASSLMQPYEQYF. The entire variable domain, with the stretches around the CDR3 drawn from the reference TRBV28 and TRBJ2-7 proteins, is DVKVTQSSRYLVKRTGEKVFLECVQDMDHENMFWYRQDPGLGLRLIYFSYDVKMKEKGDIPEGYSVSREKKERFSLILESASTNQTSMYLCASSLMQPYEQYFGPGTRLTVT.